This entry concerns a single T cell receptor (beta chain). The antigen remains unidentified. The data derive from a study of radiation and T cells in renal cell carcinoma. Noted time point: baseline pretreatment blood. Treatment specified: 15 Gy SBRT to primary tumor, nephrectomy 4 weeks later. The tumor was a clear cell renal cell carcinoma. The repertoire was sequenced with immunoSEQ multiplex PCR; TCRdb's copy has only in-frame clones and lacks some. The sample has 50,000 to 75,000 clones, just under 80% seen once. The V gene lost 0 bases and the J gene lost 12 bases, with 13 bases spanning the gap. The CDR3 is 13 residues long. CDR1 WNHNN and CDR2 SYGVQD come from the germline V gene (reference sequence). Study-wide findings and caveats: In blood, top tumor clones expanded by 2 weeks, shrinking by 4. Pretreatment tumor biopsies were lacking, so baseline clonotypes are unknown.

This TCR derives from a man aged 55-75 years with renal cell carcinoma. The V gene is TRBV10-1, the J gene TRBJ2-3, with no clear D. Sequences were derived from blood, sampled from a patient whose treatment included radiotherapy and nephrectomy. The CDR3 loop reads CASSESGLSLQYF. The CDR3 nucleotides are TGCGCCAGCAGTGAGTCGGGTTTATCTCTCCAGTATTTT.